This entry is about one TCR beta chain. This sample was taken from a study of blood T cell repertoires in COVID-19. The wider study: Whether acute or convalescent, the COVID-19 samples came from the United States, Italy and Spain. The analysed material was cDNA or gDNA that came from T cells, B-cell-depleted T cells, or PBMCs.

During active infection, Seattle patients enrolled and were then monitored through disease. Original handling: Cell counts per sample came from amplifying reference gene primers. The assay was immunoSEQ multiplex PCR, and TCRdb's table has in-frame clones only and misses some. Clone size and V and J calls were adopted from that table, with D and trimming inferred from the DNA. The sample comprises some 180,000 clones, approximately 80% of which are singletons, and about 8.8% rests with the top ten. The germline CDR1 and CDR2 sequences are SGHDT and YYEEEE. Unmatched junction bases numbered 3, after V lost 0 bases and J lost 2 bases. This CDR3 region has 15 residues.

V and J are TRBV5-6 and TRBJ2-3; 7 bases align to TRBD1. Sequencing was done on a sample of peripheral blood. The sequence derives from a woman of 80 years or more with COVID-19, enrolled during active disease. CDR3 amino acids: CASSLAGQATDTQYF. The CDR3 coding sequence is TGTGCCAGCAGCTTGGCCGGACAGGCCACAGATACGCAGTATTTT. The whole variable domain, remainder taken from reference TRBV5-6 and TRBJ2-3, is DAGVTQSPTHLIKTRGQQVTLRCSPKSGHDTVSWYQQALGQGPQFIFQYYEEEERQRGNFPDRFSGHQFPNYSSELNVNALLLGDSALYLCASSLAGQATDTQYFGPGTRLTVL.